A selection of T cell receptor beta chains follows, all from one sample in a study of OX40 agonist ivuxolimab in advanced cancers. Only in-frame clones appear in the TCRdb table, and some are missing; sequencing was by immunoSEQ multiplex PCR. The repertoire holds tens of thousands of clones, with around 80% as singletons. Sequenced material: CD4+ or CD8+ T cells sorted from blood, taken in a trial of the OX40 agonist ivuxolimab. All receptors derive from an adult with an advanced solid tumor such as melanoma, head and neck, liver or kidney cancer. The CDR3 runs from the conserved cysteine through the conserved F or W. A D gene is named only where the DNA matches it firmly. Clone sizes are given selectively: once, few, many, or a class where the clone is expanded.

J | V | length | size | D | CDR3
TRBJ1-6 | TRBV7-9 | 12 | - | - | CASSSSESPLHF
TRBJ2-2 | TRBV23-1 | 20 | - | TRBD2 | CASSHVPGLAGRANTGELFF
TRBJ2-5 | TRBV10-3 | 17 | - | TRBD2 | CAISDPTSGERWETQYF
TRBJ1-6 | TRBV6-1 | 11 | - | - | CASSDAGPLHF
TRBJ1-1 | TRBV6-5 | 15 | - | - | CASSYSGGSLTEAFF
TRBJ2-1 | TRBV5-1 | 17 | - | - | CASSLRESFDGINEQFF
TRBJ2-1 | TRBV4-3 | 18 | - | TRBD2 | CASSQEGLAGISYNEQFF
TRBJ1-1 | TRBV5-1 | 15 | - | - | CASSLGWGRGTEAFF
TRBJ2-1 | TRBV11-2 | 14 | - | - | CASSLDFQEGEQFF
TRBJ2-2 | TRBV28 | 16 | - | TRBD1 | CASSPPTRGRTGELFF
TRBJ2-7 | TRBV5-4 | 14 | once | TRBD1 | CASSPGDSSYEQYF
TRBJ2-2 | TRBV5-1 | 15 | - | - | CASSLWGEDPGELFF
TRBJ2-3 | TRBV10-2 | 14 | - | TRBD2 | CASSRSGDTDTQYF
TRBJ1-1 | TRBV5-6 | 12 | - | - | CASSQRAPEAFF
TRBJ1-1 | TRBV29-1 | 12 | few | - | CSVEPGETEAFF
TRBJ1-5 | TRBV10-1 | 11 | - | - | CASSAGQPQHF
TRBJ2-2 | TRBV5-1 | 15 | - | TRBD1 | CASMGFGTGRGELFF
TRBJ1-2 | TRBV28 | 14 | few | TRBD1 | CASSLADREQGYTF
TRBJ2-5 | TRBV7-8 | 14 | - | - | CASSLAWQVETQYF
TRBJ2-6 | TRBV9 | 16 | once | - | CASSGEEISGANVLTF
TRBJ1-5 | TRBV4-1 | 15 | - | - | CASSQEIGRAQPQHF
TRBJ1-2 | TRBV28 | 16 | - | TRBD1 | CASSTIRQGINYGYTF
TRBJ2-7 | TRBV4-1 | 14 | - | - | CASSQDQRRSEQYF
TRBJ1-1 | TRBV4-1 | 16 | - | - | CASSHRPGHENTEAFF
TRBJ2-7 | TRBV9 | 14 | - | - | CASSVEGGGDEQYF
TRBJ1-2 | TRBV4-1 | 16 | - | - | CASSHALDGAGYGYTF
TRBJ2-1 | TRBV9 | 12 | - | - | CASSPPVDEQFF
TRBJ1-1 | TRBV30 | 15 | few | - | CAWSAPGMKGTEAFF
TRBJ1-1 | TRBV28 | 17 | - | TRBD1 | CASTGDPWRRGHTEAFF
TRBJ2-6 | TRBV19 | 18 | - | - | CASNLGRGQPSGANVLTF
TRBJ1-3 | TRBV7-9 | 14 | medium-sized | - | CASSLGETRNTIYF
TRBJ2-3 | TRBV5-6 | 12 | - | - | CASSFGVDTQYF
TRBJ1-2 | TRBV7-6 | 13 | - | TRBD1 | CASSFGTGSGYTF
TRBJ2-3 | TRBV14 | 13 | - | - | CASSLVSGDTQYF
TRBJ1-1 | TRBV7-6 | 13 | - | - | CASSFGEGTEAFF
TRBJ2-2 | TRBV7-3 | 14 | - | - | CASSLTVMAGELFF
TRBJ2-3 | TRBV9 | 16 | - | - | CASSPSESTSTDTQYF
TRBJ2-7 | TRBV11-1 | 13 | - | - | CASSFASSYEQYF
TRBJ2-1 | TRBV27 | 12 | few | - | CASRAPGNEQFF
TRBJ1-1 | TRBV6-6 | 12 | - | - | CASSGGWTEAFF
TRBJ2-7 | TRBV27 | 14 | - | TRBD2 | CASSPSGGHREQYF
TRBJ1-5 | TRBV4-2 | 15 | few | - | CASSQDHVSNQPQHF
TRBJ2-6 | TRBV6-1 | 14 | once | - | CASRAGTRANVLTF
TRBJ2-1 | TRBV7-6 | 14 | - | TRBD2 | CASSLTGGPDEQFF
TRBJ2-7 | TRBV5-6 | 11 | - | - | CASSLGYEQYF
TRBJ2-7 | TRBV6-5 | 15 | - | - | CASSYVQGTRNEQYF
TRBJ1-2 | TRBV19 | 15 | few | - | CASSIEGDTYYGYTF